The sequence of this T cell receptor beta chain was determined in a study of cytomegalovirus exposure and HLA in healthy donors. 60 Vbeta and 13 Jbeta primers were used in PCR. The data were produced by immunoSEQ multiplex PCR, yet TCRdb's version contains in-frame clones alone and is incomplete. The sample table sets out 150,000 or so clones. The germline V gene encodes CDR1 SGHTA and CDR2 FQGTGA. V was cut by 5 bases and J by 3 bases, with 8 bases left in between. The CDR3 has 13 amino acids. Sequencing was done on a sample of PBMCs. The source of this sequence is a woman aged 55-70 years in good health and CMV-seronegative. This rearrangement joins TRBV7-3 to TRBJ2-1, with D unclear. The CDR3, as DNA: TGTGCCAGCAGCGATCCGGGCTACAATGAGCAGTTCTTC. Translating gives CASSDPGYNEQFF.